This T cell receptor beta chain was obtained from a study of post-analysis software for immune sequencing data. Overall study context: Recorded subtypes: relapsing-remitting, secondary progressive, progressive-relapsing; some patients unannotated.

Details on this clonotype: Its specificity is not known.

Prepared libraries of TCR beta cDNA carried unique molecular identifiers. The yield from around 1 to 10 million T cells was roughly 500,000 cDNA molecules in total. One entry per CDR3 protein, called by TCRdb with MiXCR from the PCR reads. This repertoire shows 600,000 to 700,000 distinct CDR3 sequences, approximately 59% found once; its top ten account for approximately 11%. Broader study findings: In patients, a few TRBV segments were more frequent than in controls, with TRBV5-6, TRBV5-1 and TRBV20-1 among them.

V shed 6 bases and J 6 bases; nucleotides not matched to a gene: 11. The V gene's germline CDR1 is MNHNY and CDR2 SVGAGI (reference sequence). The length of the CDR3 is 14 residues. This receptor was identified in a girl aged 2 to 9 with multiple sclerosis. The V gene is TRBV6-6, the J gene TRBJ2-7, with 7 bases lining up with TRBD1. The specimen was blood. In DNA form, the CDR3 reads TGTGCCAGCAGCCCAGGGACAGAGTACATCGAGCAGTACTTC. This codes for CASSPGTEYIEQYF.